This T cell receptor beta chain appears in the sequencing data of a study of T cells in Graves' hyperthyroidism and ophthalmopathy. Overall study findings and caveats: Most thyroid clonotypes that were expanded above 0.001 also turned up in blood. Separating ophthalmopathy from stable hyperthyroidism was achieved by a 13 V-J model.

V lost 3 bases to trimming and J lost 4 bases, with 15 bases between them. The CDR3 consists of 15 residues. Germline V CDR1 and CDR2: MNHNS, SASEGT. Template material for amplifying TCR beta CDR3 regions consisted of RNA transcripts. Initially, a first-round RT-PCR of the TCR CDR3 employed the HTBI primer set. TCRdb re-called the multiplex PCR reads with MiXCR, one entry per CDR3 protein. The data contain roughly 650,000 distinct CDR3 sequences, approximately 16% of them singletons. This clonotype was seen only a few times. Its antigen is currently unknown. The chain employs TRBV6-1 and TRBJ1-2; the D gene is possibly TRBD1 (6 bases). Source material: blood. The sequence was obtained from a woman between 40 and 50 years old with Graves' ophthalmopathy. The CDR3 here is CASSETGLSLYGYTF. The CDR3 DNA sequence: TGTGCCAGCAGTGAGACAGGCCTCAGCCTCTATGGCTACACCTTC.